This T cell receptor (beta chain) came from a study of T cells after yellow fever vaccination. Study results and limitations: Abundant clonotypes (contaminants from the bulk population) could be present in FACS-sorted repertoires.

MiXCR was run by TCRdb on the 5' RACE reads, yielding one entry per CDR3 protein. Counted here are hundreds of thousands of distinct CDR3 sequences, over 15% occurring once; the ten biggest clones make up about a sixth. V lost 8 bases to trimming and J lost 4 bases, with 16 bases between them. The CDR3 is 14 residues long. In regard to this clonotype: Its target is unknown.

The chain carries TRBV12-3 or TRBV12-4 and TRBJ2-3; D may correspond to TRBD1 or TRBD2 (6 bases each). Here the sequenced sample was PBMCs, taken before the yellow fever booster vaccination. The clonotype originates from a man between 18 and 35 years old who received the YFV17D yellow fever vaccine. CDR3 sequence reads: CASRRDTGADTQYF. The CDR3 DNA reads as TGTGCCAGCCGCCGGGACACGGGAGCAGATACGCAGTATTTT.